The rows below give T cell receptor beta chains drawn from one sample of a study of Tregs in tolerant kidney transplant recipients. These receptors' antigens are unknown. The protocol was immunoSEQ multiplex PCR, while the TCRdb copy is restricted to in-frame clones and leaves out a portion. The data contain more than 25,000 clones, 82% of them seen just once; the ten biggest clones take up around 2.1%. The sequencing sample was made of Tregs from blood cultured with allogeneic cells. The receptors here all came from a human donor in good health. The CDR3 runs from the conserved cysteine through the conserved F or W. The D gene is left open where the match is weak. Size values are once, few and many counts, or a class for expanded clones, and some rows have none.

TRBJ1-1	.	TRBV27	.	CASKIGGQASVAFF	TGTGCCAGCAAGATAGGGGGGCAGGCCTCAGTCGCTTTCTTT
TRBJ2-2	.	TRBV14	TRBD1	CASSPRDSGPGELFF	TGTGCCAGCAGCCCCCGGGACAGTGGGCCCGGGGAGCTGTTTTTT
TRBJ2-7	medium-sized	TRBV2	.	CASSVNYEQYF	TGTGCCAGCAGCGTAAACTACGAGCAGTACTTC
TRBJ1-2	.	TRBV5-6	.	CASSLQGRSRGGYTF	TGTGCCAGCAGCTTGCAAGGGCGGTCCAGAGGAGGCTACACCTTC
TRBJ2-5	.	TRBV18	.	CASSPTGQETQYF	TGTGCCAGCTCACCGACAGGCCAAGAGACCCAGTACTTC
TRBJ2-5	few	TRBV4-1	.	CASSRDLAQETQYF	TGCGCCAGCAGCCGGGACCTGGCCCAAGAGACCCAGTACTTC
TRBJ1-1	.	TRBV19	.	CASSPGHRAFF	TGTGCCAGTAGCCCGGGACATAGGGCTTTCTTT
TRBJ1-1	.	TRBV12-5	TRBD1	CASGLRTGRVSEAFF	TGTGCTAGTGGCCTTCGGACAGGAAGAGTCAGTGAAGCTTTCTTT
TRBJ1-2	.	TRBV18	TRBD1	CASSPPRTGPYGYTF	TGTGCCAGCTCACCACCCCGGACAGGGCCTTATGGCTACACCTTC
TRBJ1-4	few	TRBV6-5	.	CASSRRATNEKLFF	TGTGCCAGCAGCCGCCGGGCAACTAATGAAAAACTGTTTTTT
TRBJ2-5	.	TRBV7-9	TRBD2	CASSLLAGVQETQYF	TGTGCCAGCAGCTTACTAGCGGGGGTCCAAGAGACCCAGTACTTC
TRBJ1-2	once	TRBV18	.	CASSPLGGNGYTF	TGTGCCAGCTCACCATTGGGGGGAAATGGCTACACCTTC
TRBJ1-1	.	TRBV4-1	.	CASSQPNFVGVGSEAFF	TGCGCCAGCAGCCAACCTAACTTCGTAGGGGTTGGATCTGAAGCTTTCTTT
TRBJ2-6	.	TRBV7-9	.	CASTRPGPLSGANVLTF	TGTGCCAGCACCCGACCAGGTCCCCTCTCTGGGGCCAACGTCCTGACTTTC
TRBJ1-1	.	TRBV18	.	CASSPMRETEAFF	TGTGCCAGCTCACCCATGCGGGAAACTGAAGCTTTCTTT
TRBJ2-7	.	TRBV7-2	TRBD2	CASSFGSGITYEQYF	TGTGCCAGCAGCTTTGGTAGCGGGATTACCTACGAGCAGTACTTC